This T cell receptor (beta chain) was observed in a study of T cell repertoires in aging, cancer and after chemotherapy. Study-level background: Donors were grouped into six age bands spanning 30 or younger through 70 or older.

This clonotype was found a few times. Peripheral blood genomic DNA, not sorted cells or RNA, was the template. Rearranged V-D-J TRB sequences were amplified with a mixed TRB-A/B primer pool. TCRdb re-called the multiplex PCR reads through MiXCR, storing one row per CDR3 protein. The sample gives hundreds of distinct CDR3 sequences, 20% to 25% of which show up once; 42% is in the top ten. The CDR3 covers 15 residues. Germline V gives CDR1 DFQATT, CDR2 SNEGSKA (reference sequence). Trimming left V 0 bases short and J 0 bases short, with 8 bases between. The chain uses TRBV20-1 and TRBJ1-4; D remains unclear. The sequencing sample was made of blood. The clonotype comes from a human donor with a solid tumor. The CDR3 DNA reads as TGCAGTGCTAGAGATCGCCAAGCAACTAATGAAAAACTGTTTTTT. The encoded protein is CSARDRQATNEKLFF.